This T cell receptor beta chain emerged from a study of T-cell reconstitution after alpha-beta-depleted transplantation in children. This clonotype has a count of ten or more. The CDR3 covers 17 residues. The germline V gene has CDR1 MNHEY and CDR2 SVGEGT. V lost 6 bases and J lost 3; bases outside the gene matches: 10. It was with unique molecular identifiers that the TCRbeta library was prepared. TCRdb reprocessed the PCR reads with MiXCR, giving one entry per CDR3 protein. The table lists some 200,000 distinct CDR3 sequences, approximately 6.6% of them singletons. This receptor was identified in a human donor who donated a stem cell graft to a child with Wiskott-Aldrich syndrome. The rearrangement uses TRBV6-2 or TRBV6-3 and TRBJ2-1; 11 bases are a match to TRBD2. The sequences come from PBMCs from the stem cell graft donor, collected from the stem cell graft. The CDR3 nucleotides are TGTGCCAGCAGCCCCTTGACTAGCGGGAATCTCTACAATGAGCAGTTCTTC. Its translation is CASSPLTSGNLYNEQFF.